Listed below are T cell receptor beta chains from one sample, sequenced in a study of regulatory T cells in long-lasting Graves disease. In TCRdb, the multiplex PCR reads were re-called with MiXCR into one record per CDR3 protein. The data hold roughly 300,000 distinct CDR3 sequences, with roughly a fifth observed a single time. The starting material was peripheral blood mononuclear cells (PBMCs), obtained when the disease was refractory, from a patient treated with antithyroid drugs. The receptor source for this set is a female donor with Graves disease. Each CDR3 is given with its conserved first and last residue. D genes are given only for firm matches. Size is omitted from some rows. Given values are once, few, many or a class for expanded clones.

J | size | D | V | length | CDR3 | DNA
TRBJ2-5 | many | - | TRBV11-2 | 11 | CASSIRETQYF | TGTGCCAGCAGCATTAGAGAGACCCAGTACTTC
TRBJ1-1 | - | - | TRBV18 | 14 | CASSPAGQSTEAFF | TGTGCCAGCTCACCCGCGGGACAAAGCACTGAAGCTTTCTTT
TRBJ1-2 | many | - | TRBV29-1 | 13 | CSVEGGQDYGYTF | TGCAGCGTTGAAGGGGGACAAGACTATGGCTACACCTTC
TRBJ2-2 | - | - | TRBV28 | 15 | CASSRGDTNTGELFF | TGTGCCAGCAGTAGGGGAGACACGAACACCGGGGAGCTGTTTTTT
TRBJ1-3 | - | TRBD1 | TRBV20-1 | 15 | CSARATGAIGNTIYF | TGCAGTGCTAGAGCCACAGGGGCTATAGGAAACACCATATATTTT
TRBJ2-3 | once | - | TRBV7-2 | 15 | CASSLRPDSTDTQYF | TGTGCCAGCAGCTTACGCCCGGACAGTACAGATACGCAGTATTTT
TRBJ2-7 | few | - | TRBV13 | 15 | CASSPPWGVVGEQYF | TGTGCCAGCAGCCCCCCCTGGGGGGTGGTGGGCGAGCAGTACTTC
TRBJ2-7 | many | TRBD2 | TRBV27 | 17 | CASSLISGRTSFDEQYF | TGTGCCAGCAGTTTAATTAGCGGGAGGACATCTTTCGACGAGCAGTACTTC
TRBJ1-5 | - | - | TRBV7-2 | 15 | CASSPWTNSNQPQHF | TGTGCCAGCAGCCCATGGACAAATAGCAATCAGCCCCAGCATTTT
TRBJ2-2 | - | - | TRBV5-1 | 15 | CASSLRQVNTGELFF | TGCGCCAGCAGCTTGCGACAGGTCAACACCGGGGAGCTGTTTTTT
TRBJ2-7 | few | - | TRBV13 | 16 | CASSPRWEGGSYEQYF | TGTGCCAGCAGCCCGCGATGGGAGGGGGGGTCCTACGAGCAGTACTTC
TRBJ1-1 | many | - | TRBV6-1 | 12 | CATSNFNTEAFF | TGTGCCACCTCCAATTTCAACACTGAAGCTTTCTTT
TRBJ1-1 | many | - | TRBV7-2 | 16 | CASTPRRPAVNTEAFF | TGTGCCAGCACCCCACGCCGACCCGCGGTGAACACTGAAGCTTTCTTT
TRBJ2-7 | - | TRBD1 | TRBV5-5 | 15 | CASSPPRTGAYEQYF | TGTGCCAGCAGCCCACCCCGGACAGGCGCCTACGAGCAGTACTTC
TRBJ2-5 | many | TRBD1 | TRBV11-1 | 14 | CASSFQDRGETQYF | TGTGCCAGCAGCTTCCAGGACAGGGGAGAGACCCAGTACTTC